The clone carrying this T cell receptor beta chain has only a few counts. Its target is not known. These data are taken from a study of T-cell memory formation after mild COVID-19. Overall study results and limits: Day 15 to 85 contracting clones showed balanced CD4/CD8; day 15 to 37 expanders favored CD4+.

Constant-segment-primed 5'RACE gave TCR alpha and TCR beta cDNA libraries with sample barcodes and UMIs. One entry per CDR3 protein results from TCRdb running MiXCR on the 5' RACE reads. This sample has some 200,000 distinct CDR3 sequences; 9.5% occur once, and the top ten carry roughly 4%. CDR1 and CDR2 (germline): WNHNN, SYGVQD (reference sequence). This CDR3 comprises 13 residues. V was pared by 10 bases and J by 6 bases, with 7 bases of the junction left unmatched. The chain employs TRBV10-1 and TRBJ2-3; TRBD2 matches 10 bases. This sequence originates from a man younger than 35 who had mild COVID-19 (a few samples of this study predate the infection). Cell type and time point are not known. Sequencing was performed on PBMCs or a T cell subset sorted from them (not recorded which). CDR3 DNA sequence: TGCGCCACCGGGACTAGCGCGCCGGATACGCAGTATTTT. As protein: CATGTSAPDTQYF.